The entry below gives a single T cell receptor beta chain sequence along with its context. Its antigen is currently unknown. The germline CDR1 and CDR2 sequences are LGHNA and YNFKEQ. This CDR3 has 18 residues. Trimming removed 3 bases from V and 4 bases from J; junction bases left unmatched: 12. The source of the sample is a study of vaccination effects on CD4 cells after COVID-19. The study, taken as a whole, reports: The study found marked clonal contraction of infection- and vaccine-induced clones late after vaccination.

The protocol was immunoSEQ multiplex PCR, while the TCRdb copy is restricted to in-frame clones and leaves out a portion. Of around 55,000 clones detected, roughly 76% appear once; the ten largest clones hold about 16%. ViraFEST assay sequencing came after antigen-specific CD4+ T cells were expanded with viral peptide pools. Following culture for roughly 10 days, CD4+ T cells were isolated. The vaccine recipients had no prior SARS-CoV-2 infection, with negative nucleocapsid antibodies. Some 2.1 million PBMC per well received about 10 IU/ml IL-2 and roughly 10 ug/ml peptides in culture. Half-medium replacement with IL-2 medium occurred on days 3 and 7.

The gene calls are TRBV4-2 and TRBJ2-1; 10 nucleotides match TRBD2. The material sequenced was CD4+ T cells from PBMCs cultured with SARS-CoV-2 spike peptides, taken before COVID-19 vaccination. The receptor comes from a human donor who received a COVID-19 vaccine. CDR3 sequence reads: CASSHPITLAGPYNEQFF. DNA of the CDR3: TGTGCCAGCAGCCATCCGATCACACTAGCGGGGCCTTACAATGAGCAGTTCTTC.